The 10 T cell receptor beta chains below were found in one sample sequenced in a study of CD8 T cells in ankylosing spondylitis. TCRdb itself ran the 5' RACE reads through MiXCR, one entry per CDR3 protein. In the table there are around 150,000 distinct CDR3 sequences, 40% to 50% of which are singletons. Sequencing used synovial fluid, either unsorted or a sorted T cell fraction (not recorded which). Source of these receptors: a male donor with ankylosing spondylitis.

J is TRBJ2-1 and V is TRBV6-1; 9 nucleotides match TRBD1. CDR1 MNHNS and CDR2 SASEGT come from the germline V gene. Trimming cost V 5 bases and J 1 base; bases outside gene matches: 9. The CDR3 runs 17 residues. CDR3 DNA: TGTGCCAGCAGTAGACTACAGGGGGCGGTTTCCTACAATGAGCAGTTCTTC. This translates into CASSRLQGAVSYNEQFF.

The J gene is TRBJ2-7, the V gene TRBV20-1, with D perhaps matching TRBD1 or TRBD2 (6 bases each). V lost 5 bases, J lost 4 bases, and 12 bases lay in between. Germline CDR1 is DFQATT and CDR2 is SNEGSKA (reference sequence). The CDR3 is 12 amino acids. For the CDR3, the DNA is TGCAGTGCTGAACAGGGAGGATACGAGCAGTACTTC. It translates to CSAEQGGYEQYF.

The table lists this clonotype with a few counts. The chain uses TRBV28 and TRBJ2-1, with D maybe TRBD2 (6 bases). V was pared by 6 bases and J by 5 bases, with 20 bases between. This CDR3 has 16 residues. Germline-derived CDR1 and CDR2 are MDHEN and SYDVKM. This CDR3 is CASRRLRLVLNNEQFF. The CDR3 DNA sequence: TGTGCCAGCAGAAGACTTCGACTAGTCCTTAACAATGAGCAGTTCTTC.

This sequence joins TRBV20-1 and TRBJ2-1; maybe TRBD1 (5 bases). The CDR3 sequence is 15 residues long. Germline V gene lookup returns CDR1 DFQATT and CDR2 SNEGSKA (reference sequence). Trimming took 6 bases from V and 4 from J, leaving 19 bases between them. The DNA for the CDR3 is TGCAGTGCACCTACAGACAGACGCCCTTACAATGAGCAGTTCTTC. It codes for CSAPTDRRPYNEQFF.

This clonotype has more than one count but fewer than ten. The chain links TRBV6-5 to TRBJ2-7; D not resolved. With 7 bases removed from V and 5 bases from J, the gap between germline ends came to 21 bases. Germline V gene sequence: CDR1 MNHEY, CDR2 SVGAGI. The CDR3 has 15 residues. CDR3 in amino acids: CASTYSSTSPDEQYF. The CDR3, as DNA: TGTGCCAGCACCTACTCCTCGACTTCCCCAGACGAGCAGTACTTC.

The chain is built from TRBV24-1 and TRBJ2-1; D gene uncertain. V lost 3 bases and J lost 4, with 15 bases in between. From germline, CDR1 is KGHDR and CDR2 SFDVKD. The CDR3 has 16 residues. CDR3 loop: CATSDLKSASYNEQFF. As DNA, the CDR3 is TGTGCCACCAGTGATCTTAAGAGTGCCTCTTACAATGAGCAGTTCTTC.

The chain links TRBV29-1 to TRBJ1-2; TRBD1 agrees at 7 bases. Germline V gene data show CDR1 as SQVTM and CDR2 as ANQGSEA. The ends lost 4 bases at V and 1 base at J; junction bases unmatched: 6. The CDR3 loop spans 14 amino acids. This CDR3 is CSVVGTAFNYGYTF. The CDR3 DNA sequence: TGCAGCGTTGTGGGGACAGCGTTTAACTATGGCTACACCTTC.

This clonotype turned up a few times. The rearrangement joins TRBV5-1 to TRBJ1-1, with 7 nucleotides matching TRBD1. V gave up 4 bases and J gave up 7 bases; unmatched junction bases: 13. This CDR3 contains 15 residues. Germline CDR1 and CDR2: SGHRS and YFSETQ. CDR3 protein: CASSLWDRRHDEAFF. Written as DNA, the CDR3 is TGCGCCAGCAGCCTATGGGACAGACGACATGATGAAGCTTTCTTT.

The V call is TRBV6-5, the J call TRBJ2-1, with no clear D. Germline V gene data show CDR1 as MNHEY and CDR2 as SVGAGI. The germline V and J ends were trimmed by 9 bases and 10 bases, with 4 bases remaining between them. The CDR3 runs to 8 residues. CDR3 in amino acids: CARPEQFF. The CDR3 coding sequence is TGTGCCAGGCCCGAGCAGTTCTTC.

Written as DNA, the CDR3 is TGTGCCAGCAGCCAAGAGTTGATGGCGGGGGCCCATAACACCGGGGAGCTGTTTTTT. It is translated as CASSQELMAGAHNTGELFF. The rearrangement joins TRBV4-2 to TRBJ2-2; a weak D match, TRBD2 (7 bases). CDR1 is LGHNA, CDR2 YNFKEQ, per germline. The V and J ends lost 0 bases and 2 bases respectively, with 19 bases between them. This CDR3 has 19 residues.